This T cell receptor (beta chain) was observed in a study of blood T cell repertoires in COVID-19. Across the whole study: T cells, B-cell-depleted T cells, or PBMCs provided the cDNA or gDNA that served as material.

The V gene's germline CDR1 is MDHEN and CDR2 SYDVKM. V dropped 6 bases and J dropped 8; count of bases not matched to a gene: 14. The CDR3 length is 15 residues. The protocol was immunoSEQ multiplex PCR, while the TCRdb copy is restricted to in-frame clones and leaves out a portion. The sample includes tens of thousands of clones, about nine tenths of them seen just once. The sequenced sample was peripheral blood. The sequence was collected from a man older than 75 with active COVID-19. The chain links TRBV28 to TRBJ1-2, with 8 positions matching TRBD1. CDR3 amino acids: CASSRGGTGGGGYTF. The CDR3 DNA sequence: TGTGCCAGCAGCCGAGGAGGGACAGGAGGCGGGGGCTACACCTTC.